One T cell receptor beta chain is described in this entry. Its antigen is undetermined. In the PCR, 60 Vbeta and 13 Jbeta primers were used. Authors' methods: Per a later analysis, the number of unique TCR beta chains was roughly 87 million, of which some 10 million were shared. Generated by immunoSEQ multiplex PCR, the TCRdb table keeps only in-frame clones and is missing some. V, J and clone size are taken as reported in that table, and D and trimming were inferred from the DNA itself. The specimen's table records about 50,000 clones. The sample comes from a study of cytomegalovirus exposure and HLA in healthy donors. Findings of the study overall: While the bulk of TCR sequences proved rare, some public TCRs turned up in many donors. DRB1 showed the most TCR associations and HLA-C the fewest in a later analysis, as rates varied by HLA locus.

Participants comprised healthy donors of bone marrow. Germline CDR1 reads KGHSH; CDR2 reads LQKENI. This CDR3 is 14 amino acids long. The germline V and J ends were trimmed by 3 bases and 0 bases, with 9 bases remaining between them. Sequencing used PBMCs. The gene calls are TRBV18 and TRBJ2-7; no reliable D call. The sequence came from a woman aged 55-75 years in good health and CMV-seropositive. The CDR3 loop is CASSPGLVSYEQYF. The DNA of the CDR3 is TGTGCCAGCTCACCGGGCCTCGTCTCCTACGAGCAGTACTTC.